This passage covers 16 T cell receptor beta chains from one sample sequenced in a study of T cells in Graves' hyperthyroidism and ophthalmopathy. TCR beta CDR3 regions were amplified from RNA. Carried out on the TCR CDR3, a first-round RT-PCR used the HTBI primer set. TCRdb re-derived calls from the multiplex PCR reads in MiXCR, one entry per CDR3 protein. The repertoire includes more than 600,000 distinct CDR3 sequences, 16% of them detected once, and under 8.5% sits in the top ten. The sample comprised blood. The receptors here all came from a man younger than 35 with Graves' hyperthyroidism.

The V gene is TRBV27, the J gene TRBJ2-3; 10 bases line up with TRBD1. The CDR3 sequence is 15 residues long. Germline CDR1 MNHEY, CDR2 SMNVEV (reference sequence). V lost 5 bases to trimming and J lost 7 bases; unmatched junction nucleotides: 9. This CDR3 is CASSKDRGRGNTQYF. The CDR3 DNA reads as TGTGCCAGCAGTAAAGACAGGGGGCGAGGGAATACGCAGTATTTT.

This chain joins TRBV10-3 and TRBJ1-1; D is unclear. Germline V lookup: CDR1 ENHRY, CDR2 SYGVKD. CDR3 size: 16 residues. V gave up 2 bases and J gave up 0 bases, with 13 bases separating them. The DNA of the CDR3 is TGTGCCATCAGTGAGCTACTTACAGCCATGAACACTGAAGCTTTCTTT. Encoded protein: CAISELLTAMNTEAFF.

The rearrangement links TRBV5-1 to TRBJ2-5; D may match TRBD1 or TRBD2 (7 bases each). This CDR3 has 15 residues. Per germline, CDR1 SGHRS and CDR2 YFSETQ. V shed 2 bases and J shed 4 bases, with 15 bases lying between them. The CDR3 DNA sequence: TGCGCCAGCAGCTTAACCCCAGGGGGGGGAGAGACCCAGTACTTC. Translated: CASSLTPGGGETQYF.

The chain employs TRBV14 and TRBJ2-5, with TRBD1 matching over 7 bases. There are 14 residues in the CDR3. J was trimmed by 4 bases and V by 3 bases; bases with no gene match: 5. Germline CDR1 reads SGHDN; CDR2 reads FVKESK. CDR3 coding DNA: TGTGCCAGCAGCCATCCGACAGGGCGAGAGACCCAGTACTTC. This translates into CASSHPTGRETQYF.

Many counts were recorded for this clonotype. This chain uses TRBV19 with TRBJ2-1; TRBD2 aligns across 9 bases. Germline V gene data show CDR1 as LNHDA and CDR2 as SQIVND (reference sequence). With 5 bases clipped from V and 7 bases from J, the junction kept 15 bases outside the gene matches. This CDR3 is 17 amino acids long. This CDR3 is CASSPRRREGWVNEQFF. CDR3 nucleotide sequence: TGTGCCAGTAGTCCTAGGCGGCGGGAGGGTTGGGTTAATGAGCAGTTCTTC.

CDR3: CASSAQGGSNEKLFF. CDR3 bases: TGTGCCAGCAGCGCCCAGGGGGGCTCTAATGAAAAACTGTTTTTT. The rearrangement joins TRBV7-9 to TRBJ1-4, with 7 bases lining up with TRBD1. CDR1 is SEHNR, CDR2 FQNEAQ, per germline (reference sequence). The V segment lost 5 bases and the J segment 3 bases; nucleotides outside the gene matches: 6. This CDR3 region has 15 residues.

This clonotype was detected only a few times. The chain combines TRBV6-6 with TRBJ2-4; D uncertain. V lost 2 bases and J lost 2, with 13 bases in between. There are 16 residues in the CDR3. Germline V lookup: CDR1 MNHNY, CDR2 SVGAGI (reference sequence). In nucleotides, the CDR3 is TGTGCCAGCAGTTACCCACCCGTGGGCACCAAAAACATTCAGTACTTC. As protein: CASSYPPVGTKNIQYF.

This clonotype was counted many times. This sequence joins TRBV2 and TRBJ1-1; no definite D call. There are 11 residues in the CDR3. V gave up 6 bases and J gave up 2 bases, with 4 bases separating them. Germline lookup yields CDR1 SNHLY and CDR2 FYNNEI. The CDR3: CASRGNTEAFF. CDR3 bases: TGTGCCAGCAGGGGCAACACTGAAGCTTTCTTT.

At least ten counts were recorded for this clonotype. V usage is TRBV28 and J usage is TRBJ2-1; the D gene is possibly TRBD1 (5 bases). Germline assignment: CDR1 MDHEN and CDR2 SYDVKM. V was trimmed by 5 bases and J by 3 bases, leaving 14 bases between them. The CDR3 is 15 amino acids. The CDR3 nucleotides read TGTGCCAGCAGTCCAGGGCTTTCCAACTACAATGAGCAGTTCTTC. This sequence encodes CASSPGLSNYNEQFF.

This chain joins TRBV20-1 and TRBJ2-3; 11 bases line up with TRBD2. Germline lookup yields CDR1 DFQATT and CDR2 SNEGSKA (reference sequence). After removal of 0 bases from V and 6 bases from J, the junction contained 17 bases not matched to a gene. The CDR3 is 19 amino acids. CDR3 sequence: CSARDLFEPAASGRDTQYF. DNA for the CDR3: TGCAGTGCTAGAGACCTTTTCGAACCGGCTGCTAGCGGGAGGGATACGCAGTATTTT.

This clonotype was counted between two and nine times. The J gene is TRBJ2-1, the V gene TRBV5-1, with 14 bases matching TRBD2. V lost 4 bases to trimming and J lost 1 base; unmatched junction nucleotides: 7. This CDR3 region has 18 residues. Germline loops: CDR1 SGHRS, CDR2 YFSETQ. CDR3 nucleotide sequence: TGCGCCAGCAGCACCGGGACTAGCGGGAGTTTTTCCTACAATGAGCAGTTCTTC. It codes for CASSTGTSGSFSYNEQFF.

The chain employs TRBV4-2 and TRBJ2-1, with TRBD2 matching 10 bases. Germline lookup yields CDR1 LGHNA and CDR2 YNFKEQ. J gave up 6 bases and V 4 bases, and 9 bases lay outside the gene matches. There are 16 residues in the CDR3. The CDR3 DNA is TGTGCCAGCAGCCCACTAAGCGGGAGGGCCACCAATGAGCAGTTCTTC. It yields the protein CASSPLSGRATNEQFF.

Ten or more counts support this clonotype. This sequence joins TRBV12-5 and TRBJ2-5; the match to TRBD2 covers 9 bases. V was clipped by 4 bases and J by 6 bases; unmatched bases: 15. Germline V gene data show CDR1 as LGHNT and CDR2 as FRNRAP. There are 17 residues in the CDR3. The CDR3 here is CASGSSLVAGELKTQYF. CDR3 bases: TGTGCTAGTGGTTCCTCCCTGGTAGCGGGAGAACTAAAGACCCAGTACTTC.

This clonotype has at least ten counts. The chain joins TRBV6-2 or TRBV6-3 to TRBJ2-7; 10 bases are shared with TRBD2. V trimming: 0 bases; J trimming: 2 bases; junction bases outside the gene matches: 1. CDR1 and CDR2 (germline): MNHEY, SVGEGT. CDR3 length equals 15 residues. CDR3 region: CASSYSSGRAYEQYF. CDR3 DNA: TGTGCCAGCAGTTACTCGAGCGGGAGGGCCTACGAGCAGTACTTC.

This clonotype occurred many times. This chain joins TRBV5-1 and TRBJ2-1; 8 nucleotides match TRBD1. The germline V gene has CDR1 SGHRS and CDR2 YFSETQ. V was pared by 4 bases and J by 9 bases, with 6 bases of the junction left unmatched. The CDR3 runs to 13 residues. The CDR3 DNA sequence: TGCGCCAGCAGCGTCGGACAGGGACCTGAGCAGTTCTTC. Translation: CASSVGQGPEQFF.

This clonotype has at least ten counts. The chain joins TRBV28 to TRBJ1-1; a weak D match, TRBD1 (5 bases). V was cut by 2 bases and J by 8 bases, with 9 bases left in between. The germline gives CDR1 MDHEN, CDR2 SYDVKM. This CDR3 is 12 amino acids long. This chain's CDR3 is CASSLRQPEAFF. CDR3 nucleotides: TGTGCCAGCAGTTTAAGACAGCCCGAAGCTTTCTTT.